This TCR beta chain is from a study of blood T cells in healthy people across ages. Germline CDR1 is SGHRS and CDR2 is YFSETQ. There are 13 residues in the CDR3. The sample holds many counts of this clonotype. The junction shows a germline mismatch at one end, possibly a read error. Caucasian individuals from Russia who were healthy and aged about 6 to 95 acted as donors. Per sample, no less than 5.5 micrograms of total RNA were extracted. Primers used in a second PCR of roughly 6 to 11 cycles were a sample-barcoded 5' primer and a J-beta primer mix. Each CDR3 protein is one row after TCRdb ran MiXCR on the 5' RACE reads. The sample contains 600,000 or so distinct CDR3 sequences, about 30% of which appear only once.

The sample taken for sequencing was blood. This TCR derives from a woman aged 80 or over in good health. The chain is built from TRBV5-1 and TRBJ2-1; D may be TRBD1 (6 bases). This CDR3 is CATSGQGYSEQFF. The CDR3 region has the DNA TGCGCCACCTCAGGGCAGGGGTACAGTGAGCAGTTCTTC.